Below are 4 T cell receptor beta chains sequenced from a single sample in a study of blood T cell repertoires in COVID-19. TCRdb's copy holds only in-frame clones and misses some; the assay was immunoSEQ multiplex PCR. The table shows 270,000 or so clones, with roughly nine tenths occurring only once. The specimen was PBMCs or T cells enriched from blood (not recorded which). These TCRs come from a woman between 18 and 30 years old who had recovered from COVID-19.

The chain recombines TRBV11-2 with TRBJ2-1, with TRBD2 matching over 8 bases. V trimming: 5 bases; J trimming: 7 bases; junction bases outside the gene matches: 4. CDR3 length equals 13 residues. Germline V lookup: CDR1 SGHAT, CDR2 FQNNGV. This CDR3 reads CASSPQRGNEQFF. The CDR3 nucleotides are TGTGCCAGCAGCCCCCAGCGGGGGAATGAGCAGTTCTTC.

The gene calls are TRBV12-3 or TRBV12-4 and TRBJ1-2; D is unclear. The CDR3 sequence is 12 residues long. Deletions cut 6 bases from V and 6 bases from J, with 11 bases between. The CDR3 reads CASSFSGNGYTF. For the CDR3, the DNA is TGTGCCAGCAGCTTCTCTGGCAATGGCTACACCTTC.

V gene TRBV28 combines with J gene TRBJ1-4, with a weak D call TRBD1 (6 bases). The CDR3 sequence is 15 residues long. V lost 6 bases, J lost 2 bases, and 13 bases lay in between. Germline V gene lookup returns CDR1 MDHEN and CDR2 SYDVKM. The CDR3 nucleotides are TGTGCCAGCAGCCTCACTACAGGGACTAATGAAAAACTGTTTTTT. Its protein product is CASSLTTGTNEKLFF.

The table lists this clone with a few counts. The CDR3 spells CASSSGSGGNQPQHF. CDR3 sequence (DNA): TGTGCCAGTAGTAGCGGGTCAGGGGGCAATCAGCCCCAGCATTTT. The chain employs TRBV19 and TRBJ1-5; D is perhaps TRBD1 (6 bases). The CDR3 is made up of 15 amino acids. CDR1 and CDR2 (germline): LNHDA, SQIVND (reference sequence). V was shortened by 4 bases and J by 2 bases, with 12 bases between the two germline ends.